This T cell receptor (beta chain) emerged from a study of control samples from healthy donors and cancer patients. The V end lost 9 bases, the J end lost 0 bases, and 12 bases lay between the germline ends. This CDR3 contains 13 residues. The germline gives CDR1 LNHDA, CDR2 SQIVND (reference sequence). The repertoire was sequenced with immunoSEQ multiplex PCR; TCRdb's copy has only in-frame clones and lacks some. This sample yields 140,000 to 150,000 clones, of which approximately 93% are seen a single time; roughly 5.7% belongs to the top ten. The chain couples TRBV19 to TRBJ2-7, with D perhaps TRBD1 (6 bases). Sequenced input: blood. The receptor was derived from a man younger than 35 in good health. The CDR3 loop reads CASWDTTSYEQYF. Here the CDR3 DNA reads TGTGCCAGCTGGGACACAACCTCCTACGAGCAGTACTTC.